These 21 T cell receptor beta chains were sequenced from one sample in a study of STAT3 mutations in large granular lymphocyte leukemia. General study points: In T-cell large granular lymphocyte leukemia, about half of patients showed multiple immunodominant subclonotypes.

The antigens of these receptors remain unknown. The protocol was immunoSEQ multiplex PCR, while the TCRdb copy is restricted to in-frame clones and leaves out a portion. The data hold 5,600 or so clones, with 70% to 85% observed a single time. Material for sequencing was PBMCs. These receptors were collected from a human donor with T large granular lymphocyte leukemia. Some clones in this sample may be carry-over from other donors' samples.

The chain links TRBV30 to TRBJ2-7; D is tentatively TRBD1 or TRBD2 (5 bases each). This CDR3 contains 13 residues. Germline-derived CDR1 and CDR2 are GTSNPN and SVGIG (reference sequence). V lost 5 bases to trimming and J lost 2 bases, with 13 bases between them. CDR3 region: CAWDGGRTYEQYF. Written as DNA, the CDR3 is TGTGCCTGGGATGGGGGACGCACCTACGAGCAGTACTTC.

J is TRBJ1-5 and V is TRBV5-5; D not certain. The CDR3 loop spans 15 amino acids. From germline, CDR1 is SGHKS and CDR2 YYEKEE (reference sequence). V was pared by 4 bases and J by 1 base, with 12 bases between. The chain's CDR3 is CASSPNGGSNQPQHF. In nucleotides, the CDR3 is TGTGCCAGCAGCCCCAATGGAGGAAGCAATCAGCCCCAGCATTTT.

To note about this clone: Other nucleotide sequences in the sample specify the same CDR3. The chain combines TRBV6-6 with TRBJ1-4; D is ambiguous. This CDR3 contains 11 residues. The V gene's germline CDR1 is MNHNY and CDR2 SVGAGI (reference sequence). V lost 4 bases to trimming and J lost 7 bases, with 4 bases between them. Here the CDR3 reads CASSLGEKLFF. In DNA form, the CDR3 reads TGTGCCAGCAGTTTGGGTGAAAAACTGTTTTTT.

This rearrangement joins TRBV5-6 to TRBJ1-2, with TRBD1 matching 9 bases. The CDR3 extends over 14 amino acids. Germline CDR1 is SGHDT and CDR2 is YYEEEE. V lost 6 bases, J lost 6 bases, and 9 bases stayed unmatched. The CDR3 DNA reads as TGTGCCAGCACCTCTCTTGGACAGGGGCATGGCTACACCTTC. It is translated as CASTSLGQGHGYTF.

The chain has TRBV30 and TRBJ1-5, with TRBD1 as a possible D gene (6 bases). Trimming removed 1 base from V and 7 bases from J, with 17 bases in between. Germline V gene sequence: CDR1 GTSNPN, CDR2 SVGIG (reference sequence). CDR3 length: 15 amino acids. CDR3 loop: CAWSAPSGVGQPQHF. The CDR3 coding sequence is TGTGCCTGGAGTGCCCCCTCAGGGGTGGGACAGCCCCAGCATTTT.

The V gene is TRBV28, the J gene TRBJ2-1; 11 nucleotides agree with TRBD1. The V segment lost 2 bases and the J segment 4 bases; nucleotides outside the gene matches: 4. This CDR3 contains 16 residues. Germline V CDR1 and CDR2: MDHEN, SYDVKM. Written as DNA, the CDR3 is TGTGCCAGCAGTTTACCCGGGACAGGGGGTTACAATGAGCAGTTCTTC. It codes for CASSLPGTGGYNEQFF.

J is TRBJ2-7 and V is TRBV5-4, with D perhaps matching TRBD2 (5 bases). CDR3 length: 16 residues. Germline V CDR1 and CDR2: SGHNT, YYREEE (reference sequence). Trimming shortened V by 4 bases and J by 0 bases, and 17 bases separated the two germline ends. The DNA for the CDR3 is TGTGCCAGCAGCCAATCTTGGCGGGCTAGCTCCTACGAGCAGTACTTC. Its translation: CASSQSWRASSYEQYF.

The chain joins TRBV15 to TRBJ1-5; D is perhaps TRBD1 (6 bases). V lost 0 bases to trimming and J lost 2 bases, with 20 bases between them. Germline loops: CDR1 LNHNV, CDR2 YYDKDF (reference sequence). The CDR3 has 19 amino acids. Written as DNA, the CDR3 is TGTGCCACCAGCAGAGATTGGAGGGGTTCAGGGGCGGGCAATCAGCCCCAGCATTTT. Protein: CATSRDWRGSGAGNQPQHF.

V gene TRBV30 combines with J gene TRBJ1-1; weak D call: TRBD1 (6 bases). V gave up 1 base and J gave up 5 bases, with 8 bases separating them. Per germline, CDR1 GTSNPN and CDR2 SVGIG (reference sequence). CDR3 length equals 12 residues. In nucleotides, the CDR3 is TGTGCCTGGAGTGGGGACAATACTGAAGCTTTCTTT. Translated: CAWSGDNTEAFF.

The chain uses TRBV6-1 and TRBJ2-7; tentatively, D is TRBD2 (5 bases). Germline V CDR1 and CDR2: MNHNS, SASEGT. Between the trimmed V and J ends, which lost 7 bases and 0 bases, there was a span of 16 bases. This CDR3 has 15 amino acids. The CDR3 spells CASNEGTASSYEQYF. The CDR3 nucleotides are TGTGCCAGCAACGAGGGTACTGCGAGCTCCTACGAGCAGTACTTC.

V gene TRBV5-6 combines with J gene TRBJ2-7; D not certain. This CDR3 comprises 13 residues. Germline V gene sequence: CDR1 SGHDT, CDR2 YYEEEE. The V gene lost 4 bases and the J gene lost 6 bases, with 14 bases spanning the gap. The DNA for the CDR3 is TGTGCCAGCAGCCGAGACTCCCATGGCGAGCAGTACTTC. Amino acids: CASSRDSHGEQYF.

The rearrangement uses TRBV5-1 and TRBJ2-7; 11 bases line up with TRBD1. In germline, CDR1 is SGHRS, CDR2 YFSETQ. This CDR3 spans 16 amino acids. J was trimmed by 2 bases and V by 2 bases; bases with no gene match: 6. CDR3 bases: TGCGCCAGCAGCTTCAGACCGGGACAGGGGGCCTACGAGCAGTACTTC. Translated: CASSFRPGQGAYEQYF.

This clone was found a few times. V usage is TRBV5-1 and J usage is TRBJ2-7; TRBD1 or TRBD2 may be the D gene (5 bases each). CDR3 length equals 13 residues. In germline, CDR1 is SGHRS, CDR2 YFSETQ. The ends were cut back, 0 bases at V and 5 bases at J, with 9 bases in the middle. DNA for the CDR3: TGCGCCAGCAGCTTGGCCGGGGCGGACGAGCAGTACTTC. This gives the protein CASSLAGADEQYF.

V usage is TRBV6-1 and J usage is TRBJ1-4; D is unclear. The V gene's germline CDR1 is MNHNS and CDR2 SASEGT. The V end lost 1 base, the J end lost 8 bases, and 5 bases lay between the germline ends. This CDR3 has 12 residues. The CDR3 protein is CASSEVREKLFF. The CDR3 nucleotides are TGTGCCAGCAGTGAAGTCCGAGAAAAACTGTTTTTT.

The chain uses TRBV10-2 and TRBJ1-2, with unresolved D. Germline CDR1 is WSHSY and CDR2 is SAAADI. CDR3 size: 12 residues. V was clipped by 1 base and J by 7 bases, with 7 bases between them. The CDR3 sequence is CASSEYRGGYTF. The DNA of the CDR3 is TGCGCCAGCAGTGAGTACCGAGGTGGCTACACCTTC.

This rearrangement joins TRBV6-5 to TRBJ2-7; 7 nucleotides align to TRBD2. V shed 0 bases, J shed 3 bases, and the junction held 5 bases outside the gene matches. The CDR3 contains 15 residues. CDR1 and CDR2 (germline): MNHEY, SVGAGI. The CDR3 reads CASSYSGTGGYEQYF. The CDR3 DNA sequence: TGTGCCAGCAGTTACTCGGGGACGGGGGGCTACGAGCAGTACTTC.

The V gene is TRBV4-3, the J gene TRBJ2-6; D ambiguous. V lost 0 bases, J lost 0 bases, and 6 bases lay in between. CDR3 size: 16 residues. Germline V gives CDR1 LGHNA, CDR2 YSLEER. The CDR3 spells CASSQDSVSGANVLTF. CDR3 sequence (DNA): TGCGCCAGCAGCCAAGATTCGGTCTCTGGGGCCAACGTCCTGACTTTC.

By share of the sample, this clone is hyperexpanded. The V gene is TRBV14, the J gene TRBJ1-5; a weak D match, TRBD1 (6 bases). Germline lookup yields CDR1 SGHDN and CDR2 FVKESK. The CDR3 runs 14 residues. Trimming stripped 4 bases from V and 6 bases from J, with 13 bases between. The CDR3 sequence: CASSPNRVTQPQHF. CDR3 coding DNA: TGTGCCAGCAGCCCTAACAGGGTTACTCAGCCCCAGCATTTT.

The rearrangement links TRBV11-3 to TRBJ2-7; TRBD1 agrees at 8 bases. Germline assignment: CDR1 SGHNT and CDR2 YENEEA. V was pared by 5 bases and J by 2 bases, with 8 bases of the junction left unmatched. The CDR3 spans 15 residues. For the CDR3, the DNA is TGTGCCAGCAGCCCCGGAAGGGGACAGGCCTACGAGCAGTACTTC. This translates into CASSPGRGQAYEQYF.

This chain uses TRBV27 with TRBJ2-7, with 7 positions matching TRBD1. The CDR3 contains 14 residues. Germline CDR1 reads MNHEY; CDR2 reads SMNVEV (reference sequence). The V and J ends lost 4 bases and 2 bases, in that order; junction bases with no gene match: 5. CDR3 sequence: CASSSSDRAYEQYF. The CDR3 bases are TGTGCCAGCAGTTCCTCCGACAGGGCCTACGAGCAGTACTTC.

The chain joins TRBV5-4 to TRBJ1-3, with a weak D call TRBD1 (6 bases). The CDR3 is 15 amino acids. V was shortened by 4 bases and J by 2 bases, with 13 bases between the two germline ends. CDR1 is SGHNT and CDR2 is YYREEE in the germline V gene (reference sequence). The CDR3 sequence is CASSRPGVAGNTIYF. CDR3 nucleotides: TGTGCCAGCAGCCGACCAGGGGTGGCTGGAAACACCATATATTTT.